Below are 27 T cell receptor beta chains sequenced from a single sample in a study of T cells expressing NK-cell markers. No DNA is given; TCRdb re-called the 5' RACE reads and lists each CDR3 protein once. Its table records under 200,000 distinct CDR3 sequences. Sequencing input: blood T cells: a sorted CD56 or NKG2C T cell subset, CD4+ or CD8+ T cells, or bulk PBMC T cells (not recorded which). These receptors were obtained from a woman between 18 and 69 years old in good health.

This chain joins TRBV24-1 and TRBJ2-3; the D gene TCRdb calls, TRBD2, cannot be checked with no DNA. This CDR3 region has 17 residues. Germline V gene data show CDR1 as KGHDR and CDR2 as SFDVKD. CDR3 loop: CATSDTGTSGNTDTQYF.

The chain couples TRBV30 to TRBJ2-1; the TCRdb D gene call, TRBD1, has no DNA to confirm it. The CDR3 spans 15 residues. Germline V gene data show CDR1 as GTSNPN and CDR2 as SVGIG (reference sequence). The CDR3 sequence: CAWRGTGAIGGEQFF.

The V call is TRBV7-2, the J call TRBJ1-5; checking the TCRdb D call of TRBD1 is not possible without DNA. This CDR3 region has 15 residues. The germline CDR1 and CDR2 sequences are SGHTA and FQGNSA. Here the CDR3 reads CASSLYDSLNQPQHF. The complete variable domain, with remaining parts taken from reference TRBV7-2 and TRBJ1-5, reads GAGVSQSPSNKVTEKGKDVELRCDPISGHTALYWYRQSLGQGLEFLIYFQGNSAPDKSGLPSDRFSAERTGGSVSTLTIQRTQQEDSAVYLCASSLYDSLNQPQHFGDGTRLSIL.

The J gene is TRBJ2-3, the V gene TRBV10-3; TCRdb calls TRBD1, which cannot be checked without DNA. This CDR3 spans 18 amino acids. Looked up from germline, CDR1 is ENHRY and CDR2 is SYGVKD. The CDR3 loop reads CAISESYGGVPSTDTQYF.

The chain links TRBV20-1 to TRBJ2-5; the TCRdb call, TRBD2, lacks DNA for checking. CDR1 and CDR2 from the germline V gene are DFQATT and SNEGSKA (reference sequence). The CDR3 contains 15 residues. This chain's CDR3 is CSASHLAGVQETQYF.

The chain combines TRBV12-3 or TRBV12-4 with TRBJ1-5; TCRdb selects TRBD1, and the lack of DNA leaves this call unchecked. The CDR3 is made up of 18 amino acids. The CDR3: CASSTPDVGASSNQPQHF.

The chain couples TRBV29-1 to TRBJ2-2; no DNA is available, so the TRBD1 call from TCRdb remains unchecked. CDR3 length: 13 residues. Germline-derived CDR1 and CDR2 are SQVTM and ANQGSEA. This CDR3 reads CSVERTVGGELFF.

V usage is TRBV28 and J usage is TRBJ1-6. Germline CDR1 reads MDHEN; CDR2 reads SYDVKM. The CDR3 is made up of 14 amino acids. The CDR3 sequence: CASSRRAAGSPLHF.

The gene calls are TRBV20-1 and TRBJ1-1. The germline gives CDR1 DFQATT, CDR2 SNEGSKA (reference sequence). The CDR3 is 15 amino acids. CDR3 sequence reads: CSARDLRTGRTEAFF.

The CDR3 loop reads CASSTTGGEKLFF. V is TRBV4-1 and J is TRBJ1-4; no DNA is available, so the TRBD1 call from TCRdb remains unchecked. CDR3 size: 13 residues. Per the germline V gene, CDR1 is MGHRA and CDR2 is YSYEKL.

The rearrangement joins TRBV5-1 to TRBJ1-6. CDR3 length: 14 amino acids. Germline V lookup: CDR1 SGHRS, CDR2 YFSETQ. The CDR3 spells CASSLDREHSPLHF.

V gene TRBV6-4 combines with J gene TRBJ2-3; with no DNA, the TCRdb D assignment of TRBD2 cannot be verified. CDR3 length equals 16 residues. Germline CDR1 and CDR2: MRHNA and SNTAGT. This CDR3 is CASSEGLAGAKDTQYF.

CDR3 in amino acids: CASKGGGTGFTEAFF. V usage is TRBV6-1 and J usage is TRBJ1-1; TCRdb proposes TRBD1, but this gene call is untestable without DNA. Germline V gene data show CDR1 as MNHNS and CDR2 as SASEGT. The CDR3 consists of 15 residues.

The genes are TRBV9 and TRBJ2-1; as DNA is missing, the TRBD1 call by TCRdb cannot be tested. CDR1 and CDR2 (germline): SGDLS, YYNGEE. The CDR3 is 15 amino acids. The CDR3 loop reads CASSPTGSRGNEQFF.

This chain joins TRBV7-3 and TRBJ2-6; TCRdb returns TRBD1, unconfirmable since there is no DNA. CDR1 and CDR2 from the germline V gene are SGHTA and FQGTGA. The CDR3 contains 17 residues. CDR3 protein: CASSLTSAYSGANVLTF.

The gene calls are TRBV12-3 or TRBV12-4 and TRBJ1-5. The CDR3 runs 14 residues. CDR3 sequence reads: CASSLGGWVQPQHF.

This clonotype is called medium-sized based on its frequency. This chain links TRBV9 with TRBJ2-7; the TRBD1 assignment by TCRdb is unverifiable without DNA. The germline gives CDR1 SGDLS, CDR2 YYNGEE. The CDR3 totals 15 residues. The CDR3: CASSVGTAGAYEQYF.

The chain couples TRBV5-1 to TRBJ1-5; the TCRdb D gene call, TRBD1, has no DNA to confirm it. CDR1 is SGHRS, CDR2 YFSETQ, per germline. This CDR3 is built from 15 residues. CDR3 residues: CASSLVPGINQPQHF.

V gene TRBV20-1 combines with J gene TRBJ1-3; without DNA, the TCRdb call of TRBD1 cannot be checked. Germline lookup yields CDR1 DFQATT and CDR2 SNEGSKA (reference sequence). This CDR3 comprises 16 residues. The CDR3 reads CSARGQELLSGNTIYF.

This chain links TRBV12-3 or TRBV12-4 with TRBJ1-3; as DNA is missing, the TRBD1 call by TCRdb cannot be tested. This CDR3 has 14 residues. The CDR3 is CASSRGASGNTIYF.

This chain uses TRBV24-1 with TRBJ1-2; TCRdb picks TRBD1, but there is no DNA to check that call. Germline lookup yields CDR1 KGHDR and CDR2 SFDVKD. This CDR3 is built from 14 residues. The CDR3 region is CATSDTGFNYGYTF.

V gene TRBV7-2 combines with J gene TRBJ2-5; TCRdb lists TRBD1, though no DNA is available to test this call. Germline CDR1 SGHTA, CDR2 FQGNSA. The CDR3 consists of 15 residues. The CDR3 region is CASSTLDLLQETQYF.

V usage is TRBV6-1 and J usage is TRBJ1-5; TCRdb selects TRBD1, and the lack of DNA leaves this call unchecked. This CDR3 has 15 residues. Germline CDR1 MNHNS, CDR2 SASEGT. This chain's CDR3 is CASSTRRGADQPQHF.

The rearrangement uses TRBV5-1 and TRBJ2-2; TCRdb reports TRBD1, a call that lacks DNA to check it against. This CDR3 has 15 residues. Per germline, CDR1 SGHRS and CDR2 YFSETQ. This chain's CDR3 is CASSLSQGNTGELFF.

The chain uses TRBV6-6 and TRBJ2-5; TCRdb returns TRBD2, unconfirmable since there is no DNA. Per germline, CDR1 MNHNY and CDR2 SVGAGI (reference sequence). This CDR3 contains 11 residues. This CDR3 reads CASGPQETQYF.

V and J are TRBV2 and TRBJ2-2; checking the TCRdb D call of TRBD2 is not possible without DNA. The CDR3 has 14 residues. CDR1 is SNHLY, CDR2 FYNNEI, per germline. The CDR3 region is CASCTGLPVGELFF.

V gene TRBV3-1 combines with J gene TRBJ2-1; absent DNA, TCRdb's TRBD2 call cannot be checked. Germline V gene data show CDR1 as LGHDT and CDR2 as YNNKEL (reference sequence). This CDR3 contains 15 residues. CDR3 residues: CASSQNAGEYNEQFF.